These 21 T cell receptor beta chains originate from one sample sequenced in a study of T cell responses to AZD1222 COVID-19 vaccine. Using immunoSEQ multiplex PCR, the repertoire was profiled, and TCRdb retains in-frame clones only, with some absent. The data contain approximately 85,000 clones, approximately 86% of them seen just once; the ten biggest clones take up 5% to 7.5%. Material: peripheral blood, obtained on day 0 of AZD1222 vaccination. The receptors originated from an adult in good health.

Here the CDR3 reads CASSDSGLLNTGELFF. The CDR3 coding sequence is TGCGCCAGCAGTGACTCCGGACTGCTGAACACCGGGGAGCTGTTTTTT. This chain uses TRBV10-1 with TRBJ2-2; possible D gene TRBD2, 5 bases. V lost 3 bases and J 1 base, leaving 12 bases between the germline ends. Germline V gene sequence: CDR1 WNHNN, CDR2 SYGVQD (reference sequence). The CDR3 runs to 16 residues.

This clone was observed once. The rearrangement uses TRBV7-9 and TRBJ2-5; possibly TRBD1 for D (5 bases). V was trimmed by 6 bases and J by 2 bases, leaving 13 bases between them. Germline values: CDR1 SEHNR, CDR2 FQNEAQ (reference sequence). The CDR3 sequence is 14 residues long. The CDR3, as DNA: TGTGCCAGCAGACTCCTAGACAGACAAGAGACCCAGTACTTC. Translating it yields CASRLLDRQETQYF.

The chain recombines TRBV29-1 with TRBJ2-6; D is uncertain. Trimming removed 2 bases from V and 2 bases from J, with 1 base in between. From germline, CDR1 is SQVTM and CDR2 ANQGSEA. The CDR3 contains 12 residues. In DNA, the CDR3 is TGCAGCGTTGAAACTGGGGCCAACGTCCTGACTTTC. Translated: CSVETGANVLTF. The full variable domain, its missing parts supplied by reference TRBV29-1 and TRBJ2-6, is SAVISQKPSRDICQRGTSLTIQCQVDSQVTMMFWYRQQPGQSLTLIATANQGSEATYESGFVIDKFPISRPNLTFSTLTVSNMSPEDSSIYLCSVETGANVLTFGAGSRLTVL.

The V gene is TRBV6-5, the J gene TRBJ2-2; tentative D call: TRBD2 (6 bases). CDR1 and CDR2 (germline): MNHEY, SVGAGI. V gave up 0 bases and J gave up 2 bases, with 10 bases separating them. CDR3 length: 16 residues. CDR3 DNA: TGTGCCAGCAGTTACTCACCGGGACTTAACACCGGGGAGCTGTTTTTT. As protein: CASSYSPGLNTGELFF.

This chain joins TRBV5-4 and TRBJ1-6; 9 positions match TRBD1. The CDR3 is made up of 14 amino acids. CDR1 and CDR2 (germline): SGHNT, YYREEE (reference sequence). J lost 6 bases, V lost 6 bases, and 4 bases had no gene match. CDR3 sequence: CASNGQGTNSPLHF. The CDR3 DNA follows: TGTGCCAGCAATGGACAGGGGACTAATTCACCCCTCCACTTT.

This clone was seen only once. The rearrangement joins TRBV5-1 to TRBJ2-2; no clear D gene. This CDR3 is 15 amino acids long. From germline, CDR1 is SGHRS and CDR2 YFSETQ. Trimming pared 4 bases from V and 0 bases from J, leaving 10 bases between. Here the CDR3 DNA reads TGCGCCAGCAGCCCTAATTCGGCGAACACCGGGGAGCTGTTTTTT. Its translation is CASSPNSANTGELFF.

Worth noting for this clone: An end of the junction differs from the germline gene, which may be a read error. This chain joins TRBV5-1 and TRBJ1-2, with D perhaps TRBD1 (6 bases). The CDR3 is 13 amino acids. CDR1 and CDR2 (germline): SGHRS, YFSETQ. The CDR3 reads CASSLGQVGSSSF. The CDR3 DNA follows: TGCGCCAGCAGCTTGGGACAGGTCGGATCGAGCTCCTTC.

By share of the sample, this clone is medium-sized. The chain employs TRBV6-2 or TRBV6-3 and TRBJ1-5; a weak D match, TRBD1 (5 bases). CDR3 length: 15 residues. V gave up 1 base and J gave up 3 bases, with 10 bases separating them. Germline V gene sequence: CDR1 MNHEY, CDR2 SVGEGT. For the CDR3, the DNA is TGTGCCAGCAGTTACTTGGGGGGGGACAATCAGCCCCAGCATTTT. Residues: CASSYLGGDNQPQHF.

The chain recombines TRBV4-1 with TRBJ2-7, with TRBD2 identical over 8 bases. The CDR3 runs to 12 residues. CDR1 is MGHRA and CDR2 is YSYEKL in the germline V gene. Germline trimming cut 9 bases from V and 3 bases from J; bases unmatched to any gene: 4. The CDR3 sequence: CASSGANYEQYF. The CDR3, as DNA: TGCGCCAGTAGCGGGGCAAACTACGAGCAGTACTTC.

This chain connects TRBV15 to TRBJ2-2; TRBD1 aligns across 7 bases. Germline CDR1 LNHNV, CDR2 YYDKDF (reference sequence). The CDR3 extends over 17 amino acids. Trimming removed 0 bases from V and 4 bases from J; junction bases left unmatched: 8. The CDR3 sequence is CATSRDRGTRVTGELFF. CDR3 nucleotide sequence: TGTGCCACCAGCAGAGACAGGGGGACGAGGGTCACCGGGGAGCTGTTTTTT.

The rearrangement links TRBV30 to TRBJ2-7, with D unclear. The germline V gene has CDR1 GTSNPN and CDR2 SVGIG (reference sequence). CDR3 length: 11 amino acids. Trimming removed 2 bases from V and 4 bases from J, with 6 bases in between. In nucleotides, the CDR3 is TGTGCCTGGAGTCTTCTATACGAGCAGTACTTC. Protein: CAWSLLYEQYF.

CDR3 in DNA: TGTGCCAGCAGTGAATCGGGGGCTGGAAACACCATATATTTT. The encoded protein is CASSESGAGNTIYF. V usage is TRBV6-1 and J usage is TRBJ1-3, with D possibly being TRBD1 (5 bases). The CDR3 runs 14 residues. Germline assignment: CDR1 MNHNS and CDR2 SASEGT. The V end was cut by 2 bases, the J end by 2 bases, with 7 bases between.

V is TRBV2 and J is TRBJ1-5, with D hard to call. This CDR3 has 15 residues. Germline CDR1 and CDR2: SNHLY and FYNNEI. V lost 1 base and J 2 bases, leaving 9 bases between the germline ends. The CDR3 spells CASSEDTKGNQPQHF. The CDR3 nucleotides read TGTGCCAGCAGTGAAGATACCAAGGGCAATCAGCCCCAGCATTTT. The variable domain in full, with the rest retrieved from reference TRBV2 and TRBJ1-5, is EPEVTQTPSHQVTQMGQEVILRCVPISNHLYFYWYRQILGQKVEFLVSFYNNEISEKSEIFDDQFSVERPDGSNFTLKIRSTKLEDSAMYFCASSEDTKGNQPQHFGDGTRLSIL.

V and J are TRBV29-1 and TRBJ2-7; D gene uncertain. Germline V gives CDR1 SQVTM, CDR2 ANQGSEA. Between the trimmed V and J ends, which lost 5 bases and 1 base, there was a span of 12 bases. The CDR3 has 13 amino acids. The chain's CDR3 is CSVLVESSYEQYF. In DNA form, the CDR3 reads TGCAGCGTTTTAGTAGAGAGTTCCTACGAGCAGTACTTC.

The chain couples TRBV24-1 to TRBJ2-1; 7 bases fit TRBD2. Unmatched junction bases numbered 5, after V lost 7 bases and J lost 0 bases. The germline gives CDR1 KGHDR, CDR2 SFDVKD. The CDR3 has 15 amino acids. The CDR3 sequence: CATSRAGNSYNEQFF. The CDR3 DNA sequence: TGTGCCACCAGCCGAGCGGGGAACTCCTACAATGAGCAGTTCTTC.

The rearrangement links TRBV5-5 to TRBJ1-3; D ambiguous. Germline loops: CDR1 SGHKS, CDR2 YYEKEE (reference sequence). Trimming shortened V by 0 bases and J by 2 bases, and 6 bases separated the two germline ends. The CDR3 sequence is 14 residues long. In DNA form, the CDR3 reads TGTGCCAGCAGCTTGGAGTCGACTGGAAACACCATATATTTT. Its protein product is CASSLESTGNTIYF.

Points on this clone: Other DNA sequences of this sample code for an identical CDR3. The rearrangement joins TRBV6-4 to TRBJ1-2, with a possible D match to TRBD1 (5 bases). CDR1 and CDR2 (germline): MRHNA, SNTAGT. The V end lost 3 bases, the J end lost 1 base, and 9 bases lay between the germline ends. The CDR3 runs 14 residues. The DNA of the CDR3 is TGTGCCAGCAGTGATCCAGGGAGTAACTATGGCTACACCTTC. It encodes CASSDPGSNYGYTF.

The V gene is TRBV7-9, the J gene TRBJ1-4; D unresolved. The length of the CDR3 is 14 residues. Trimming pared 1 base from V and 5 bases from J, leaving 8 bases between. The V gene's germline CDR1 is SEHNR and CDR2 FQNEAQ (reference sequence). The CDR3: CASSLDSFNEKLFF. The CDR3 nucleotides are TGTGCCAGCAGCTTAGACAGCTTCAATGAAAAACTGTTTTTT.

The CDR3 sequence is CASSPGTGATGNTIYF. Here the CDR3 DNA reads TGTGCCAGCTCACCTGGGACAGGGGCGACTGGAAACACCATATATTTT. J is TRBJ1-3 and V is TRBV18; 10 bases are a match to TRBD1. The V segment lost 3 bases and the J segment 2 bases; nucleotides outside the gene matches: 4. The germline V gene has CDR1 KGHSH and CDR2 LQKENI. CDR3 length equals 16 residues.

CDR3 bases: TGTGCCAGCAGTTCTACGGGACAGGGGGCTAGCTATGGCTACACCTTC. It codes for CASSSTGQGASYGYTF. J is TRBJ1-2 and V is TRBV28; 12 bases line up with TRBD1. Germline lookup yields CDR1 MDHEN and CDR2 SYDVKM. V was clipped by 4 bases and J by 4 bases; unmatched bases: 7. CDR3 length equals 16 residues.

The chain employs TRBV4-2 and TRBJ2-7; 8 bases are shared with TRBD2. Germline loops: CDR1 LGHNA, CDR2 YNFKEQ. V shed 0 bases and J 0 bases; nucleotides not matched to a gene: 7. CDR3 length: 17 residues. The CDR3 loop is CASSQDWSGRGSYEQYF. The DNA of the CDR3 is TGTGCCAGCAGCCAAGATTGGAGCGGGAGAGGCTCCTACGAGCAGTACTTC.